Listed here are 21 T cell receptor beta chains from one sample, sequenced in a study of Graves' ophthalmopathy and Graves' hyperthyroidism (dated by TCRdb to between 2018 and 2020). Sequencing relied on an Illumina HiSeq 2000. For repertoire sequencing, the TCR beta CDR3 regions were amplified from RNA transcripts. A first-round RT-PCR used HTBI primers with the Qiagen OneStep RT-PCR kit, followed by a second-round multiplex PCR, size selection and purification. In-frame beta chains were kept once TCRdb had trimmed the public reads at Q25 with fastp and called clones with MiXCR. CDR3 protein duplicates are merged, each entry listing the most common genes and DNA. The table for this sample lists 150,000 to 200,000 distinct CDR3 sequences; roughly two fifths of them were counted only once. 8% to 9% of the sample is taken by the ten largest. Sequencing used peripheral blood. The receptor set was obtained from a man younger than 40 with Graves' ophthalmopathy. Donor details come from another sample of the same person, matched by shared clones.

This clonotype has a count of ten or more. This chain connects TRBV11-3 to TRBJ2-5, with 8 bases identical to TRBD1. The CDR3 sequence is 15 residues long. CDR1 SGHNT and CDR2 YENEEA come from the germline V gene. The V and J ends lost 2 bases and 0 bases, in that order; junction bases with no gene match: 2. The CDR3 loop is CASSLQGAYQETQYF. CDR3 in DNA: TGTGCCAGCAGCTTACAGGGGGCGTACCAAGAGACCCAGTACTTC.

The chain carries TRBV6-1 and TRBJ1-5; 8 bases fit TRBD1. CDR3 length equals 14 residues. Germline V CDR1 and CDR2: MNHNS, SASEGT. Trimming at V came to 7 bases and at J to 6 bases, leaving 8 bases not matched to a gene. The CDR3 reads CASTEDRVGQPQHF. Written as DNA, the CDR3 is TGTGCCAGCACCGAGGACAGGGTGGGTCAGCCCCAGCATTTT.

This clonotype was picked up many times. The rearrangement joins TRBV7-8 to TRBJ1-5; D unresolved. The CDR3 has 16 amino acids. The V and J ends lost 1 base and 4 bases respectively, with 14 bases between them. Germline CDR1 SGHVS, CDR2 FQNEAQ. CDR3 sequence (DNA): TGTGCCAGCAGCTTAGAGGGCCCGATCTTAAATCAGCCCCAGCATTTT. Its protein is CASSLEGPILNQPQHF.

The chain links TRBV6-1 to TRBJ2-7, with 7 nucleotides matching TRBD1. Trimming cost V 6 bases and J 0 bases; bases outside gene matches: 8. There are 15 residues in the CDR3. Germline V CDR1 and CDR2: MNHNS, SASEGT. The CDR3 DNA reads TGTGCCAGCAGCCCGGACAGGTGGAGCTCCTACGAGCAGTACTTC. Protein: CASSPDRWSSYEQYF.

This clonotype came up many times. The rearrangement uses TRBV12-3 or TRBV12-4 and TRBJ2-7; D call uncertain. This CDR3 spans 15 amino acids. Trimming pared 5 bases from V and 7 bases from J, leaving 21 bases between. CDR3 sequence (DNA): TGTGCCAGCAGTCCTACCGGCAGGATCCCTGAAGAGCAGTACTTC. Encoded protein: CASSPTGRIPEEQYF.

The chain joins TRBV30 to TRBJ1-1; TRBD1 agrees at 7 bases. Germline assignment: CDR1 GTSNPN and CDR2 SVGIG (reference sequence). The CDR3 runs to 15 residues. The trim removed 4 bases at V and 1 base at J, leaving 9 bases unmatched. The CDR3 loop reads CAWTAPGQANTEAFF. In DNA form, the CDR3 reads TGTGCCTGGACCGCCCCCGGACAGGCGAACACTGAAGCTTTCTTT.

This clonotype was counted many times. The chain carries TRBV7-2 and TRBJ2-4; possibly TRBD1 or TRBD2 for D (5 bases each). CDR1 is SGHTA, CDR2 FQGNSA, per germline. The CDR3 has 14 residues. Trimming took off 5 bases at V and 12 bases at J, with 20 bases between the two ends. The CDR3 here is CASSPGTGRVDQYF. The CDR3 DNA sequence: TGTGCCAGCAGCCCCGGGACGGGCCGGGTGGATCAGTACTTC.

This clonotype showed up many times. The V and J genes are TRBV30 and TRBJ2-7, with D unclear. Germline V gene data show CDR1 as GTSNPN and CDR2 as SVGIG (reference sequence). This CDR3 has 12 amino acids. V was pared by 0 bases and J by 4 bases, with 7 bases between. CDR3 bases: TGTGCCTGGAGTGTAATGGGTTACGAGCAGTACTTC. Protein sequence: CAWSVMGYEQYF.

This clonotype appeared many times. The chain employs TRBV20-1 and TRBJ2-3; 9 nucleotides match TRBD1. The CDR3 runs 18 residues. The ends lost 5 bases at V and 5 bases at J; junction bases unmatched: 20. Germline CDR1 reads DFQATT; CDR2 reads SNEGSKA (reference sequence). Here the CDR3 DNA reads TGCAGTGCTCTGGACAGGGGCGATTTGGTCCTATACCGAGATACGCAGTATTTT. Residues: CSALDRGDLVLYRDTQYF.

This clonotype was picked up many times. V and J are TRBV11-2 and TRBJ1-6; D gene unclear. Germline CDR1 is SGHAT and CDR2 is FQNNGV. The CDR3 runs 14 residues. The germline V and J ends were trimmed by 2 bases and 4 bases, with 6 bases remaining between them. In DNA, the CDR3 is TGTGCCAGCAGCTTATACGGGTATAATTCACCCCTCCACTTT. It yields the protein CASSLYGYNSPLHF.

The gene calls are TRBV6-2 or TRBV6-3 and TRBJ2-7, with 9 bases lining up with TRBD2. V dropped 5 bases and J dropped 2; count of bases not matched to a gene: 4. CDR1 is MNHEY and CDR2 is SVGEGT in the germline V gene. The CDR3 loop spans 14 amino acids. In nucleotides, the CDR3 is TGTGCCAGCAGTCCGGCTAGCGGGACCTACGAGCAGTACTTC. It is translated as CASSPASGTYEQYF.

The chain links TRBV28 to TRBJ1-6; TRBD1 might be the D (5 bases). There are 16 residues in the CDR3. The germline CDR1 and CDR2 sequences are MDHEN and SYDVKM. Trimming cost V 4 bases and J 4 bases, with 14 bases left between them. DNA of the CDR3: TGTGCCAGCAGTTCGCAGGGAGTGGGATATAATTCACCCCTCCACTTT. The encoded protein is CASSSQGVGYNSPLHF.

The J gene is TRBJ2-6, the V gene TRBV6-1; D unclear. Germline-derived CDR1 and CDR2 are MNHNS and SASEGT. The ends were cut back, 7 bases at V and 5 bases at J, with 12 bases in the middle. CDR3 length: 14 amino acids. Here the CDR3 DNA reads TGTGCCAGCACAGAAGACATATGGGCCAACGTCCTGACTTTC. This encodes CASTEDIWANVLTF.

The CDR3 loop is CASGRGEDTNYGYTF. The DNA of the CDR3 is TGCGCAAGCGGGCGAGGAGAGGATACTAACTATGGCTACACCTTC. V is TRBV10-2 and J is TRBJ1-2; D is unclear. CDR3 length: 15 amino acids. Germline assignment: CDR1 WSHSY and CDR2 SAAADI.

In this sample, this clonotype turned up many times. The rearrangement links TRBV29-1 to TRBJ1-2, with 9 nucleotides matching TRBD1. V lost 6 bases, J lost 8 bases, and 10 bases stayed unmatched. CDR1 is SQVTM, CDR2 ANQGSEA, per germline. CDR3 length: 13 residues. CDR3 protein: CSVGSDRGDGYTF. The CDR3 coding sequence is TGCAGCGTCGGGTCGGACAGGGGTGACGGCTACACCTTC.

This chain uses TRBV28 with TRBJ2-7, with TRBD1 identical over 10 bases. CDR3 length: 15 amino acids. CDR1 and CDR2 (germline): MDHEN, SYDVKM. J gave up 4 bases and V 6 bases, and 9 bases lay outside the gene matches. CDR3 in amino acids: CASSIPRDRGYEQYF. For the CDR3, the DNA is TGTGCCAGCAGCATTCCCCGGGACAGGGGTTACGAGCAGTACTTC. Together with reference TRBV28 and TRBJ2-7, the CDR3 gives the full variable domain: DVKVTQSSRYLVKRTGEKVFLECVQDMDHENMFWYRQDPGLGLRLIYFSYDVKMKEKGDIPEGYSVSREKKERFSLILESASTNQTSMYLCASSIPRDRGYEQYFGPGTRLTVT.

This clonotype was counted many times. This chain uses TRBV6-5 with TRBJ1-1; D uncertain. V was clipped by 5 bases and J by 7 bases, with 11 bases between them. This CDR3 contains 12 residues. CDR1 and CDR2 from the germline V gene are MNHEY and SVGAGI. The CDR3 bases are TGTGCCAGCAGTAACACAGCCGGTGAAGCTTTCTTT. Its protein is CASSNTAGEAFF.

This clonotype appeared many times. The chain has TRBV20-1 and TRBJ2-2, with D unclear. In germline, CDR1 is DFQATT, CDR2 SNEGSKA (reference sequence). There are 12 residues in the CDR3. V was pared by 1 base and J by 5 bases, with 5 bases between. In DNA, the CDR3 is TGCAGTGCTAGAGTCGTGACCGGGGAGCTGTTTTTT. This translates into CSARVVTGELFF.

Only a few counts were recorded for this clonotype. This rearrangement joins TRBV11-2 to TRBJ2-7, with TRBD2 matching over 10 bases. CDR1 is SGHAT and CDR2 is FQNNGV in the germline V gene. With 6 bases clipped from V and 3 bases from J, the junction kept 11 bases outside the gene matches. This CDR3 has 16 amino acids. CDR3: CASRTSGRAFIYEQYF. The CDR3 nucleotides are TGTGCCAGCAGGACCAGCGGGAGGGCCTTCATCTACGAGCAGTACTTC.

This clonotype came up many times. As DNA, the CDR3 is TGCAGCGTTACAAACAGGGGAAGAACTGAAGCTTTCTTT. This codes for CSVTNRGRTEAFF. The V gene is TRBV29-1, the J gene TRBJ1-1, with 7 nucleotides matching TRBD1. J was trimmed by 5 bases and V by 5 bases; bases with no gene match: 8. The germline V gene has CDR1 SQVTM and CDR2 ANQGSEA. The CDR3 has 13 amino acids.

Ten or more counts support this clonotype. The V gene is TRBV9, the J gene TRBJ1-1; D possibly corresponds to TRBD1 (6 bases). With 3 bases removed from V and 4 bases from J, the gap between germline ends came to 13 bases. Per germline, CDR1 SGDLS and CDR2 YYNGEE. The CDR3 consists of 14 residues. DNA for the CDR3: TGTGCCAGCAGCGCGCAGGGGTTTGGCACTGAAGCTTTCTTT. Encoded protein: CASSAQGFGTEAFF. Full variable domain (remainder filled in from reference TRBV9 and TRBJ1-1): DSGVTQTPKHLITATGQRVTLRCSPRSGDLSVYWYQQSLDQGLQFLIQYYNGEERAKGNILERFSAQQFPDLHSELNLSSLELGDSALYFCASSAQGFGTEAFFGQGTRLTVV.